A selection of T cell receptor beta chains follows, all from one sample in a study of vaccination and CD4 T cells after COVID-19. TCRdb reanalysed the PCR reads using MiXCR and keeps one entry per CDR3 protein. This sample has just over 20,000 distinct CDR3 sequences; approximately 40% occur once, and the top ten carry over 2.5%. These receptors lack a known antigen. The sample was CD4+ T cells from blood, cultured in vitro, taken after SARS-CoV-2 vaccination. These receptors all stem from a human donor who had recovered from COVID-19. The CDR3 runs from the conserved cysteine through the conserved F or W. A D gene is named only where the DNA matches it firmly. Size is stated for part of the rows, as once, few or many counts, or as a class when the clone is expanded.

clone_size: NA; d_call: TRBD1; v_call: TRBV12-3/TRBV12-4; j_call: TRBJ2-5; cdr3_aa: CASSLAGQGQETQYF; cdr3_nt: TGTGCCAGCAGTTTAGCGGGACAGGGCCAAGAGACCCAGTACTTC
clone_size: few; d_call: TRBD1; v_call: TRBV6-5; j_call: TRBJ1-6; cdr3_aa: CASSSTGDSNSPLHF; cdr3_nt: TGTGCCAGCAGTTCGACAGGGGACAGCAATTCACCCCTCCACTTT
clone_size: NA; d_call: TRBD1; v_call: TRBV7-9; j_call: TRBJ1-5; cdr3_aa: CASSLGTGEQPQHF; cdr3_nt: TGTGCCAGCAGCCTCGGGACAGGGGAACAGCCCCAGCATTTT
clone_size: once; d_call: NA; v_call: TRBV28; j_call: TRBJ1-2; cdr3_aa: CASSLLVGGSYGYTF; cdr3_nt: TGTGCCAGCAGTTTATTAGTGGGAGGGTCCTATGGCTACACCTTC
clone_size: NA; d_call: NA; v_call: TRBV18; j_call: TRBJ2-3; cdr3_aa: CVSSPTGRDTQYF; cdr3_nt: TGTGTCAGCTCACCAACGGGGAGGGATACGCAGTATTTT
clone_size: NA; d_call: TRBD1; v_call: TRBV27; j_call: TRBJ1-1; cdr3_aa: CASSFTMTGMNTEAFF; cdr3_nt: TGTGCCAGCAGTTTTACGATGACAGGGATGAACACTGAAGCTTTCTTT
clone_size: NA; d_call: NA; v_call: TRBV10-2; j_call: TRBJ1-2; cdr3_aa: CASSEGPIAANYGYTF; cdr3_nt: TGCGCCAGCAGTGAGGGACCGATCGCAGCTAACTATGGCTACACCTTC
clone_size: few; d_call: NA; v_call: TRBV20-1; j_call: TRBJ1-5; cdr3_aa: CSARDLRGGNQPQHF; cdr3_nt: TGCAGTGCTAGAGATCTCAGGGGCGGCAATCAGCCCCAGCATTTT
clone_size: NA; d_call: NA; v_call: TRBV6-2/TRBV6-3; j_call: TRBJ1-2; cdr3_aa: CASSYSGRNYGYNF; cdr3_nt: TGTGCCAGCAGTTACTCGGGCAGGAACTATGGCTACAACTTC
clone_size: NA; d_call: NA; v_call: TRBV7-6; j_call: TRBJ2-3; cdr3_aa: CASSFMMTPRETQYF; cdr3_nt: TGTGCCAGCAGCTTTATGATGACCCCACGGGAGACGCAGTATTTT
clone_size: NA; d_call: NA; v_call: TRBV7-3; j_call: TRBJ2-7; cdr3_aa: CASSLGTQRQQYF; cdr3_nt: TGTGCCAGCAGCCTCGGGACCCAAAGGCAGCAGTACTTC
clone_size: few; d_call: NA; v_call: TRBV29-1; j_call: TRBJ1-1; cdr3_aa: CSVQLQENTEAFF; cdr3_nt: TGCAGCGTGCAGCTCCAGGAGAACACTGAAGCTTTCTTT
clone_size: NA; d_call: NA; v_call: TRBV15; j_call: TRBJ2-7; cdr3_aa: CATSRDVMGKPYEQYF; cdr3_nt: TGTGCCACCAGCAGAGATGTAATGGGGAAACCCTACGAGCAGTACTTC
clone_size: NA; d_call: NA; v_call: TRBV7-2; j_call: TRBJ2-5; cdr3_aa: CASSSRASLGTQYF; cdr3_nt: TGTGCCAGCAGCTCGAGGGCTAGCTTGGGGACCCAGTACTTC
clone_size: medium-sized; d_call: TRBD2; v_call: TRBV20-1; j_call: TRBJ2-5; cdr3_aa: CSAREGLAGNQETQYF; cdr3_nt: TGCAGTGCTAGAGAAGGACTAGCGGGTAACCAAGAGACCCAGTACTTC
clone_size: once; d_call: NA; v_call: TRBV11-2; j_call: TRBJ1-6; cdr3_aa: CASSLGAPGSSPLHF; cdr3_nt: TGTGCCAGCAGCTTAGGGGCCCCTGGCAGTTCACCCCTCCACTTT
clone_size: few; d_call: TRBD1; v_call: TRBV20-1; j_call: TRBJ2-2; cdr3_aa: CSAKGTGNGELFF; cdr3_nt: TGCAGTGCTAAAGGGACAGGGAACGGGGAGCTGTTTTTT
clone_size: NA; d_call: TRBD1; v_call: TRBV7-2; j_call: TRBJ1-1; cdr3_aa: CASSLWDRRTEAFF; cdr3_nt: TGTGCCAGCAGCTTATGGGACAGGAGAACTGAAGCTTTCTTT
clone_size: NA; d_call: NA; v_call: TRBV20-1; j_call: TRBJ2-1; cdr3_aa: CSARRGGNEQFF; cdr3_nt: TGCAGTGCTAGGCGTGGGGGAAATGAGCAGTTCTTC
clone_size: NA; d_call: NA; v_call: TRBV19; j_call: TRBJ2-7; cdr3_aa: CASSIERGSSYEQYF; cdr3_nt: TGTGCCAGTAGTATAGAAAGGGGGAGCTCCTACGAGCAGTACTTC
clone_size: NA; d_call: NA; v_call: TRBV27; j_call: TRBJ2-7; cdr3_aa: CASSLSMTGREQYF; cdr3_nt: TGTGCCAGCAGTTTATCGATGACAGGTCGGGAGCAGTACTTC
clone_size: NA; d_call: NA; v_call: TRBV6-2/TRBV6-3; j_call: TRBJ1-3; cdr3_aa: CASTHSGNTIYF; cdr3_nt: TGTGCCAGCACTCACTCTGGAAACACCATATATTTT
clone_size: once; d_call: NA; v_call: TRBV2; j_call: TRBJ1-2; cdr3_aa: CASSARGSENYGYTF; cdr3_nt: TGTGCCAGCAGTGCCAGGGGATCCGAGAACTATGGCTACACCTTC
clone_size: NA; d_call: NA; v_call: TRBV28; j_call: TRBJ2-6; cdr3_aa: CASSLGQGLSSGANVLTF; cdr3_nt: TGTGCCAGCAGTTTAGGCCAGGGCCTATCCTCTGGGGCCAACGTCCTGACTTTC
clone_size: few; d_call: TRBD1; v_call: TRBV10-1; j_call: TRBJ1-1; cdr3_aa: CASSEGQDNTEAFF; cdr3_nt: TGCGCCAGCAGTGAGGGACAGGATAACACTGAAGCTTTCTTT
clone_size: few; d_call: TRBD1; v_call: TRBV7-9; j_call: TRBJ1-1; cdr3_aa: CASSYGQGSAEAFF; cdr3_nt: TGTGCCAGCAGCTATGGACAGGGGTCCGCTGAAGCTTTCTTT
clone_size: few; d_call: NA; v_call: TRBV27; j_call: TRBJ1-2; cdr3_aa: CASSSGGRYVRGYTF; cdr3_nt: TGTGCCAGCAGTTCCGGGGGACGATATGTTAGGGGCTACACCTTC
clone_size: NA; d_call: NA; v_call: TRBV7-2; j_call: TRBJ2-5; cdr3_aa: CASSPRPSPGETQYF; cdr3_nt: TGTGCCAGCAGCCCCCGGCCATCCCCGGGGGAGACCCAGTACTTC
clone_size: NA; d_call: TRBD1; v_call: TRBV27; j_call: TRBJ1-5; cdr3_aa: CASSPRGPTSNQPQHF; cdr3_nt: TGTGCCAGCAGTCCCAGGGGGCCCACATCAAATCAGCCCCAGCATTTT
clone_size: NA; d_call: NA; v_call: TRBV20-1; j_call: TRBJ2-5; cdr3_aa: CSASWEAETQYF; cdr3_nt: TGCAGTGCTAGTTGGGAGGCGGAGACCCAGTACTTC
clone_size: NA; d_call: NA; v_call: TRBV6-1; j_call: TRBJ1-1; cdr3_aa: CASRHGSLSPNTEAFF; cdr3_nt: TGTGCCAGTAGGCACGGGAGTCTTTCCCCGAACACTGAAGCTTTCTTT
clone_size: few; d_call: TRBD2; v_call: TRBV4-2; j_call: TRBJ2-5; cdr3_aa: CASSPRRAGRGETQYF; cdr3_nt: TGTGCCAGCAGCCCACGGAGAGCGGGGCGAGGAGAGACCCAGTACTTC
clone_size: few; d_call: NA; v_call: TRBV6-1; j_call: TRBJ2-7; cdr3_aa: CASTPGSHSYEQYF; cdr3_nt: TGTGCCAGCACCCCTGGGTCTCACTCCTACGAGCAGTACTTC